Sequencing of this T cell receptor beta chain was carried out in a study of shared clonotypes between healthy human individuals. Once extracted for a subset, genomic DNA was divided evenly among several immunoSEQ plates. TCRdb keeps only in-frame clones here, not all; method: immunoSEQ multiplex PCR. This sample has some 480,000 clones, with 79% found just once. This clone is a singleton in its sample. The CDR3 is made up of 15 amino acids. In germline, CDR1 is MNHNS, CDR2 SASEGT. V gave up 2 bases and J gave up 1 base, with 9 bases separating them. Unsorted samples relied on around 100 million PBMCs, which served as the source of genomic DNA.

Sequencing was carried out using PBMCs. This rearrangement joins TRBV6-1 to TRBJ1-5; the D is unclear. This TCR was sampled from a woman aged 40 to 50 in good health. Some clones in this sample may be carry-over from other donors' samples. CDR3: CASSETTRSNQPQHF. CDR3 nucleotide sequence: TGTGCCAGCAGTGAAACAACAAGAAGCAATCAGCCCCAGCATTTT.